The 22 T cell receptor beta chains in this list originate from one sample, sequenced in a study of blood T cells in healthy people across ages. The use of a sample-barcoded 5' primer and a J-beta primer mix characterized a second PCR of roughly 6 to 12 cycles. TCRdb used MiXCR to reprocess the 5' RACE reads, holding one entry per CDR3 protein. Here the sample spans some 550,000 distinct CDR3 sequences, around 48% being singletons. Sequencing was done on a sample of blood. These receptors came from a man aged 80 or over in good health.

This chain uses TRBV6-2 or TRBV6-3 with TRBJ2-7; D gene unclear. Germline loops: CDR1 MNHEY, CDR2 SVGEGT. The CDR3 has 15 amino acids. V lost 2 bases to trimming and J lost 1 base, with 12 bases between them. The CDR3 reads CASSYRLGRSYEQYF. The CDR3 DNA reads TGTGCCAGCAGTTACCGTCTGGGTAGATCCTACGAGCAGTACTTC.

The chain is built from TRBV4-3 and TRBJ2-7; 9 bases are a match to TRBD1. The CDR3 contains 18 residues. In germline, CDR1 is LGHNA, CDR2 YSLEER. Trimming cost V 0 bases and J 2 bases; bases outside gene matches: 11. The CDR3 spells CASSQDLGQGVLAYEQYF. The CDR3 DNA reads as TGCGCCAGCAGCCAAGATTTGGGACAGGGTGTTCTAGCCTACGAGCAGTACTTC.

In its sample, this clonotype was seen a few times. The chain couples TRBV28 to TRBJ2-5; 7 bases are shared with TRBD1. The CDR3 contains 13 residues. Per germline, CDR1 MDHEN and CDR2 SYDVKM. Trimming at V came to 6 bases and at J to 1 base, leaving 2 bases not matched to a gene. CDR3 region: CASRPGGQETQYF. In DNA, the CDR3 is TGTGCCAGCAGACCAGGGGGCCAAGAGACCCAGTACTTC. Together with reference TRBV28 and TRBJ2-5, the CDR3 gives the full variable domain: DVKVTQSSRYLVKRTGEKVFLECVQDMDHENMFWYRQDPGLGLRLIYFSYDVKMKEKGDIPEGYSVSREKKERFSLILESASTNQTSMYLCASRPGGQETQYFGPGTRLLVL.

The chain uses TRBV2 and TRBJ2-5, with 9 bases fitting TRBD1. Germline V gene data show CDR1 as SNHLY and CDR2 as FYNNEI. Germline trimming cut 8 bases from V and 5 bases from J; bases unmatched to any gene: 6. This CDR3 contains 13 residues. The CDR3 is CASRTGERETQYF. The CDR3 DNA reads TGTGCCAGCCGGACAGGGGAGAGGGAGACCCAGTACTTC. The full variable domain, rest sourced from reference TRBV2 and TRBJ2-5, is EPEVTQTPSHQVTQMGQEVILRCVPISNHLYFYWYRQILGQKVEFLVSFYNNEISEKSEIFDDQFSVERPDGSNFTLKIRSTKLEDSAMYFCASRTGERETQYFGPGTRLLVL.

The rearrangement uses TRBV20-1 and TRBJ2-1; 12 bases align to TRBD2. After removal of 5 bases from V and 4 bases from J, the junction contained 9 bases not matched to a gene. CDR3 length equals 16 residues. The germline V gene has CDR1 DFQATT and CDR2 SNEGSKA (reference sequence). The CDR3 reads CSAENPTSGGYNEQFF. CDR3 nucleotides: TGCAGTGCTGAGAACCCGACTAGCGGGGGATACAATGAGCAGTTCTTC.

This clonotype has ten or more counts. V is TRBV27 and J is TRBJ2-1; perhaps TRBD2 as D (5 bases). The CDR3 loop spans 14 amino acids. V lost 2 bases and J 4 bases, leaving 9 bases between the germline ends. Germline CDR1 and CDR2: MNHEY and SMNVEV (reference sequence). CDR3 DNA: TGTGCCAGCAGTTTAAGTAGGACTTACAATGAGCAGTTCTTC. Encoded protein: CASSLSRTYNEQFF.

V usage is TRBV29-1 and J usage is TRBJ2-1, with D possibly matching TRBD2 (6 bases). Trimming took 8 bases from V and 7 from J, leaving 24 bases between them. CDR3 length: 15 amino acids. Looked up from germline, CDR1 is SQVTM and CDR2 is ANQGSEA. CDR3 loop: CSYRPLAGFMNEQFF. For the CDR3, the DNA is TGCAGCTACCGCCCCCTCGCGGGATTTATGAATGAGCAGTTCTTC.

Worth noting for this clonotype: At one of its ends the junction is not consistent with the germline gene, which may arise from a read error. The chain is built from TRBV12-3 or TRBV12-4 and TRBJ2-4; 12 nucleotides line up with TRBD2. CDR3 length equals 17 residues. This chain's CDR3 is CAGSSTSGGLAKNIQYF. DNA for the CDR3: TGTGCCGGCAGCTCCACTAGCGGGGGGTTAGCCAAAAACATTCAGTACTTC.

The gene calls are TRBV20-1 and TRBJ2-1, with 10 bases that match TRBD2. The last part of the DNA fits TRBJ2-7 better; the J call may be wrong. Germline V gene lookup returns CDR1 DFQATT and CDR2 SNEGSKA (reference sequence). The CDR3 loop spans 17 amino acids. The CDR3 sequence: CSARVGSISGGDNEQYF. The CDR3 DNA sequence: TGCAGTGCTAGAGTTGGTAGTATAAGCGGGGGGGACAATGAGCAGTACTTC.

This chain connects TRBV4-1 to TRBJ2-7, with 10 bases matching TRBD1. The end of the DNA is better explained by TRBJ2-4, so the J call may be wrong. Germline CDR1 reads MGHRA; CDR2 reads YSYEKL. The CDR3 runs 16 residues. CDR3 in amino acids: CASSQERTGGVYIQYF. In DNA, the CDR3 is TGCGCCAGCAGCCAAGAGCGGACAGGGGGAGTGTACATTCAGTACTTC.

The sample holds one count of this clonotype. This rearrangement joins TRBV7-2 to TRBJ2-7; D gene unclear. V lost 1 base and J lost 3, with 10 bases in between. The CDR3 has 14 amino acids. Germline V lookup: CDR1 SGHTA, CDR2 FQGNSA. CDR3 bases: TGTGCCAGCAGCTTAGGATCAGCGCACTACGAGCAGTACTTC. Encoded protein: CASSLGSAHYEQYF.

CDR3 bases: TGTGCCAGCAGCCCTAGTCCCAACAATGAGCAGTTCTTC. Amino acids: CASSPSPNNEQFF. The chain carries TRBV14 and TRBJ2-1; D is uncertain. This CDR3 is 13 amino acids long. The V and J ends lost 4 bases and 5 bases respectively, with 9 bases between them. Per germline, CDR1 SGHDN and CDR2 FVKESK.

J is TRBJ2-4 and V is TRBV7-2; a weak D match, TRBD1 (6 bases). The CDR3 runs to 14 residues. Germline CDR1 and CDR2: SGHTA and FQGNSA. With 5 bases removed from V and 6 bases from J, the gap between germline ends came to 14 bases. The CDR3 spells CASSLTLQGNIQYF. CDR3 DNA sequence: TGTGCCAGCAGCCTTACCCTACAGGGAAACATTCAGTACTTC.

This clonotype showed up just a few times. The chain recombines TRBV27 with TRBJ2-7, with D possibly TRBD2 on 6 matching bases. V was shortened by 5 bases and J by 7 bases, with 24 bases between the two germline ends. Germline assignment: CDR1 MNHEY and CDR2 SMNVEV (reference sequence). The CDR3 extends over 16 amino acids. CDR3 in DNA: TGTGCCAGCAGTACTCAATGGGACTCCGCGGGAAGGGAGCAGTACTTC. Encoded protein: CASSTQWDSAGREQYF.

The chain combines TRBV20-1 with TRBJ1-2; 11 positions match TRBD1. The CDR3 is 13 amino acids. V lost 3 bases and J lost 6; bases outside the gene matches: 3. Germline V gene lookup returns CDR1 DFQATT and CDR2 SNEGSKA (reference sequence). The CDR3 DNA sequence: TGCAGTGCTAGGTTGGACAGGGGGCATGGCTACACCTTC. Its translation is CSARLDRGHGYTF.

The rearrangement links TRBV15 to TRBJ2-7; D gene ambiguous. Germline CDR1 reads LNHNV; CDR2 reads YYDKDF (reference sequence). The CDR3 spans 15 residues. With 0 bases removed from V and 0 bases from J, the gap between germline ends came to 9 bases. CDR3 sequence reads: CATSRDTQVSYEQYF. The DNA for the CDR3 is TGTGCCACCAGCAGAGATACTCAGGTCTCCTACGAGCAGTACTTC.

The rearrangement links TRBV4-3 to TRBJ2-3; 9 bases are a match to TRBD2. The CDR3 has 17 residues. Germline CDR1 is LGHNA and CDR2 is YSLEER. The V gene end was trimmed by 0 bases and the J gene end by 5 bases; junction bases not matched to a gene: 9. The DNA for the CDR3 is TGCGCCAGCAGCCAAGATTTCGCGGGAGGGCGAGTAGATACGCAGTATTTT. As protein: CASSQDFAGGRVDTQYF.

The V and J genes are TRBV20-1 and TRBJ2-7; 7 bases agree with TRBD2. There are 13 residues in the CDR3. Germline values: CDR1 DFQATT, CDR2 SNEGSKA (reference sequence). V lost 3 bases, J lost 9 bases, and 11 bases stayed unmatched. The CDR3 is CSASGLVRFGQYF. In DNA form, the CDR3 reads TGCAGTGCTAGTGGACTAGTGCGGTTTGGGCAGTACTTC.

The genes are TRBV9 and TRBJ2-3; no firm D call. From germline, CDR1 is SGDLS and CDR2 YYNGEE. V was pared by 0 bases and J by 1 base, with 6 bases between. The CDR3 is made up of 14 amino acids. In nucleotides, the CDR3 is TGTGCCAGCAGCGTAGATTCCGGCACAGATACGCAGTATTTT. Translated: CASSVDSGTDTQYF.

The chain recombines TRBV7-2 with TRBJ1-1; 8 positions match TRBD1. The V gene end was trimmed by 6 bases and the J gene end by 4 bases; junction bases not matched to a gene: 7. CDR3 length: 14 amino acids. Germline V gene lookup returns CDR1 SGHTA and CDR2 FQGNSA. The CDR3 spells CASRPGGLGTEAFF. The CDR3, as DNA: TGTGCCAGCAGGCCAGGGGGCCTAGGCACTGAAGCTTTCTTT.

This chain joins TRBV20-1 and TRBJ2-1; D is possibly TRBD2 (6 bases). This CDR3 has 16 amino acids. Deletions cut 0 bases from V and 3 bases from J, with 15 bases between. Germline V gene lookup returns CDR1 DFQATT and CDR2 SNEGSKA (reference sequence). This CDR3 is CSARDPSSGHYNEQFF. Written as DNA, the CDR3 is TGCAGTGCTAGAGATCCTAGTAGCGGCCACTACAATGAGCAGTTCTTC.

Turning to this clonotype: One end of the junction varies from germline; a read error may be responsible. CDR3 sequence (DNA): TGTGCCTGCAGCATCTCCCCGGCTAACTATGGCTACACCTTC. Protein sequence: CACSISPANYGYTF. The chain recombines TRBV7-2 with TRBJ1-2; D remains ambiguous. Germline CDR1 is SGHTA and CDR2 is FQGNSA. There are 14 residues in the CDR3.